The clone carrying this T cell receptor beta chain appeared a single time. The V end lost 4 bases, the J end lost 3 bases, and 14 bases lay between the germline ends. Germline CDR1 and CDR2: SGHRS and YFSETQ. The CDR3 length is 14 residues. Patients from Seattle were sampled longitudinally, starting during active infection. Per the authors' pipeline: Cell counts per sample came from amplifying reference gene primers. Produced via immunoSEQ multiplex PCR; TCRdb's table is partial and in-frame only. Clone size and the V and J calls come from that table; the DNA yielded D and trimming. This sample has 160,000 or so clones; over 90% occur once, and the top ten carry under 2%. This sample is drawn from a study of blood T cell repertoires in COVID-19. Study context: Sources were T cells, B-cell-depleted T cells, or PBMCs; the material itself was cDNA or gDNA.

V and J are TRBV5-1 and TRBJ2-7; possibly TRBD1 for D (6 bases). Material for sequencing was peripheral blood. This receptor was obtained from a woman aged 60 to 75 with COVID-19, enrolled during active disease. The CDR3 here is CASSHPDSIYEQYF. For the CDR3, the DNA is TGCGCCAGCAGCCACCCGGACAGTATCTACGAGCAGTACTTC.